The T cell receptor (beta chain) under discussion was sequenced for a study of blood T cells in healthy people across ages. Overall study context: Capture by template switching was about one barcoded beta molecule per two T cells.

Every sample had a minimum of 6.5 million PBMCs isolated. This clonotype has a handful of counts. Its antigen is unknown. The CDR3 consists of 13 residues. CDR1 SGHKS and CDR2 YYEKEE come from the germline V gene (reference sequence). Trimming shortened V by 4 bases and J by 6 bases, and 13 bases separated the two germline ends. General study findings and limits: Conclusively comparing naive with antigen-experienced cells was impossible with unsorted PBMCs.

A second PCR, run for roughly 7 to 12 cycles, used a sample-barcoded 5' primer plus a J-beta primer mix. TCRdb reanalysed the 5' RACE reads using MiXCR and keeps one entry per CDR3 protein. This sample has hundreds of thousands of distinct CDR3 sequences, with 24% found just once. These data were likewise used in another study, on T cells of mothers and their children.

The TCR comes from a boy aged 5-17 years in good health. The sequencing input was blood. J is TRBJ1-2 and V is TRBV5-5; possible D gene TRBD1, 6 bases. CDR3 sequence: CASSPHWDNGYTF. CDR3 DNA: TGTGCCAGCAGCCCGCACTGGGACAATGGCTACACCTTC.